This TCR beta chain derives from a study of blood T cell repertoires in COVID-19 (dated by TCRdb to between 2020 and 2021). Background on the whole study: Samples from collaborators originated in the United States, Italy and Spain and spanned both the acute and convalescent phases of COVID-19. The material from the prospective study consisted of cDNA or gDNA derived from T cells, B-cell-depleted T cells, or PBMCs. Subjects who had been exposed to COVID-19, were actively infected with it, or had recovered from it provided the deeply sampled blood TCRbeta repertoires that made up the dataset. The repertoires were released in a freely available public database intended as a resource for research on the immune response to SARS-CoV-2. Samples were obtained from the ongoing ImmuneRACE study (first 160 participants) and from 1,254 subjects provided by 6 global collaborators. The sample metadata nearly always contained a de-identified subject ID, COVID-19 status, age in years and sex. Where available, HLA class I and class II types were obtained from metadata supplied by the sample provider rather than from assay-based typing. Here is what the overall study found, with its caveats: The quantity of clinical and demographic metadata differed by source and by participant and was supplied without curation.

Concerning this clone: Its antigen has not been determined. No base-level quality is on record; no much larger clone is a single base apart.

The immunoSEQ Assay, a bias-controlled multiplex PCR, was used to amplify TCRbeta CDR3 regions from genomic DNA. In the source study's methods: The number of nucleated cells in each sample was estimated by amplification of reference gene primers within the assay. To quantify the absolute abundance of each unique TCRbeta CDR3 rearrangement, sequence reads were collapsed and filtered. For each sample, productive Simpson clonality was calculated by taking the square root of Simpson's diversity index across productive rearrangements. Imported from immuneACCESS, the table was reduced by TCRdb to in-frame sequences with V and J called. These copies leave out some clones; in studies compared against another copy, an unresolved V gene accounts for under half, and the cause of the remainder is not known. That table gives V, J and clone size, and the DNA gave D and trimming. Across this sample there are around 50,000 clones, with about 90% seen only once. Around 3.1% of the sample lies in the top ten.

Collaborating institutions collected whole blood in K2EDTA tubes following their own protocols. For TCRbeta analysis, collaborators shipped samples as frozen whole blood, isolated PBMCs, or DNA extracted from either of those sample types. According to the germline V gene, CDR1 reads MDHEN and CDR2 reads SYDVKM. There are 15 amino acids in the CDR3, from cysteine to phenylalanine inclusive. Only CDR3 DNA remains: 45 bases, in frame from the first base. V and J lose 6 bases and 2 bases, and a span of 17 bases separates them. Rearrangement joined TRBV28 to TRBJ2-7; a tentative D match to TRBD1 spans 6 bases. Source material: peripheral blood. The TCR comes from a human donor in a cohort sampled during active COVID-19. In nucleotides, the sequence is TGTGCCAGCAGGCCGACAGGTTCAGTAACCTACGAGCAGTACTTC. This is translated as CASRPTGSVTYEQYF.